Shown below are 20 T cell receptor beta chains from a single sample sequenced in a study of blood T cell repertoires in COVID-19 (dated by TCRdb to 2020 to 2021). Library preparation was by the immunoSEQ multiplex PCR assay. TCRdb provides this immuneACCESS table in a form limited to in-frame rearrangements. Some clones are lacking; in checked studies, under half of them reflect an unresolved V gene, and why the rest are absent is not known. The sample table records about 15,000 clones; around 87% of these occur just once. Less than 3.5% of the sample is taken by the ten largest. The sample taken for sequencing was peripheral blood. Receptors originate from a human donor in a cohort sampled during active COVID-19.

The chain combines TRBV18 with TRBJ1-1; D gene uncertain. Germline values: CDR1 KGHSH, CDR2 LQKENI. Trimming removed 3 bases at V and 5 bases at J, with 13 bases between. The CDR3 loop spans 14 amino acids. In DNA form, the CDR3 reads TGTGCCAGCTCACCTTCTTCTGAGGAAACTGAAGCTTTCTTT. Protein product: CASSPSSEETEAFF.

The chain combines TRBV6-1 with TRBJ1-4; D may be TRBD1 (6 bases). Germline CDR1 reads MNHNS; CDR2 reads SASEGT. V shed 2 bases and J shed 0 bases, with 10 bases lying between them. The CDR3 consists of 16 residues. Here the CDR3 DNA reads TGTGCCAGCAGTGAACGGGACACCTCAACTAATGAAAAACTGTTTTTT. As protein: CASSERDTSTNEKLFF.

This chain links TRBV7-9 with TRBJ2-7; no firm D call. CDR3 length equals 14 residues. The V and J ends lost 1 base and 6 bases respectively, with 13 bases between them. The germline V gene has CDR1 SEHNR and CDR2 FQNEAQ (reference sequence). CDR3 region: CASSLVGSISEQYF. Written as DNA, the CDR3 is TGTGCCAGCAGCTTAGTGGGCAGTATCTCCGAGCAGTACTTC.

This chain uses TRBV5-4 with TRBJ1-1; the D is unclear. Per the germline V gene, CDR1 is SGHNT and CDR2 is YYREEE (reference sequence). The CDR3 runs 13 residues. V was clipped by 2 bases and J by 4 bases, with 9 bases between them. The CDR3 spells CASSFGQITEAFF. CDR3 DNA: TGTGCCAGCAGCTTTGGGCAGATCACTGAAGCTTTCTTT.

The CDR3 coding sequence is TGTGCCAGCATTGGACTAGAGGCGGGTGGAGAGACCCAGTACTTC. Translating gives CASIGLEAGGETQYF. The V and J genes are TRBV6-5 and TRBJ2-5; 7 bases map to TRBD2. V shed 7 bases and J 4 bases; nucleotides not matched to a gene: 12. CDR1 and CDR2 (germline): MNHEY, SVGAGI. The CDR3 runs 15 residues.

V usage is TRBV5-6 and J usage is TRBJ1-2; D is uncertain. The CDR3 covers 17 residues. Trimming cost V 7 bases and J 4 bases, with 26 bases left between them. Germline loops: CDR1 SGHDT, CDR2 YYEEEE. CDR3 DNA: TGTGCCAGCGGCTGGTCTAGTTCTCAGTTAATTGTCTATGGCTACACCTTC. Residues: CASGWSSSQLIVYGYTF.

The rearrangement links TRBV7-9 to TRBJ2-2; no clear D gene. The CDR3 consists of 15 residues. V dropped 2 bases and J dropped 3 bases, with 10 bases sitting between them. Germline V gene sequence: CDR1 SEHNR, CDR2 FQNEAQ (reference sequence). The CDR3 loop is CASSLPRGDTGELFF. Here the CDR3 DNA reads TGTGCCAGCAGCTTACCTAGAGGCGACACCGGGGAGCTGTTTTTT.

The rearrangement joins TRBV11-2 to TRBJ1-1; TRBD1 agrees at 7 bases. The CDR3 has 15 amino acids. CDR1 is SGHAT, CDR2 FQNNGV, per germline. V lost 1 base, J lost 3 bases, and 5 bases stayed unmatched. CDR3 loop: CASSLGSRGDTEAFF. CDR3 coding DNA: TGTGCCAGCAGCTTAGGTTCCAGGGGGGACACTGAAGCTTTCTTT.

V is TRBV2 and J is TRBJ1-5, with 8 bases lining up with TRBD1. The CDR3 contains 13 residues. Trimming cost V 8 bases and J 6 bases; bases outside gene matches: 6. The germline V gene encodes CDR1 SNHLY and CDR2 FYNNEI. The CDR3 here is CASRTGTGQPQHF. DNA for the CDR3: TGTGCCAGCCGGACAGGGACGGGTCAGCCCCAGCATTTT.

This clone was observed a few times. The gene calls are TRBV5-1 and TRBJ1-1; a possible D gene is TRBD1 (6 bases). CDR3 length: 15 residues. V lost 0 bases and J lost 5, with 14 bases in between. Germline V gene sequence: CDR1 SGHRS, CDR2 YFSETQ. CDR3 DNA sequence: TGCGCCAGCAGCTTGGGCGGGGGGCAGGGGACTGAAGCTTTCTTT. It translates to CASSLGGGQGTEAFF.

V is TRBV7-2 and J is TRBJ2-3, with TRBD2 identical over 9 bases. The CDR3 spans 14 residues. V lost 5 bases and J lost 5; bases outside the gene matches: 5. Germline CDR1 is SGHTA and CDR2 is FQGNSA. For the CDR3, the DNA is TGTGCCAGCAGCCTCGCGGGAGGGGTAGATACGCAGTATTTT. Protein product: CASSLAGGVDTQYF. Based on the CDR3 plus reference TRBV7-2 and TRBJ2-3, the full variable domain is GAGVSQSPSNKVTEKGKDVELRCDPISGHTALYWYRQSLGQGLEFLIYFQGNSAPDKSGLPSDRFSAERTGGSVSTLTIQRTQQEDSAVYLCASSLAGGVDTQYFGPGTRLTVL.

This chain connects TRBV5-4 to TRBJ1-1; tentatively, D is TRBD1 (5 bases). Trimming removed 0 bases at V and 6 bases at J, with 18 bases between. CDR1 and CDR2 from the germline V gene are SGHNT and YYREEE (reference sequence). The CDR3 spans 16 residues. The DNA of the CDR3 is TGTGCCAGCAGCTTGGGAGAGGTGATTCAGGGTGCTGAAGCTTTCTTT. Translating it yields CASSLGEVIQGAEAFF. The full variable domain, its missing parts supplied by reference TRBV5-4 and TRBJ1-1, is ETGVTQSPTHLIKTRGQQVTLRCSSQSGHNTVSWYQQALGQGPQFIFQYYREEENGRGNFPPRFSGLQFPNYSSELNVNALELDDSALYLCASSLGEVIQGAEAFFGQGTRLTVV.

Here the CDR3 DNA reads TGTGCCTGGAGTATACAGGGGGCATTAAATGGCTACACCTTC. Translation: CAWSIQGALNGYTF. V usage is TRBV30 and J usage is TRBJ1-2, with 9 positions matching TRBD1. CDR3 length: 14 residues. Germline V CDR1 and CDR2: GTSNPN, SVGIG (reference sequence). The junction had 7 bases not matched to a gene; V was cut back by 2 bases and J by 6 bases. The full variable domain, with the rest looked up from reference TRBV30 and TRBJ1-2, is SQTIHQWPATLVQPVGSPLSLECTVEGTSNPNLYWYRQAAGRGLQLLFYSVGIGQISSEVPQNLSASRPQDRQFILSSKKLLLSDSGFYLCAWSIQGALNGYTFGSGTRLTVV.

The chain carries TRBV30 and TRBJ1-2; 8 bases line up with TRBD1. Germline V gene lookup returns CDR1 GTSNPN and CDR2 SVGIG (reference sequence). V shed 0 bases and J 7 bases; nucleotides not matched to a gene: 4. The CDR3 is made up of 13 amino acids. CDR3: CAWSVITGGGYTF. DNA of the CDR3: TGTGCCTGGAGTGTCATAACAGGGGGTGGCTACACCTTC.

The rearrangement links TRBV30 to TRBJ2-7; 9 nucleotides line up with TRBD1. The V gene's germline CDR1 is GTSNPN and CDR2 SVGIG (reference sequence). The J segment lost 4 bases and the V segment lost 2 bases, leaving 12 bases of the junction unmatched. This CDR3 has 16 residues. The CDR3 protein is CAWSSPLQGAIYEQYF. CDR3 bases: TGTGCCTGGAGTAGCCCCCTACAGGGGGCAATTTACGAGCAGTACTTC.

The chain links TRBV6-2 or TRBV6-3 to TRBJ1-2, with TRBD1 matching 9 bases. CDR3 length: 16 residues. In germline, CDR1 is MNHEY, CDR2 SVGEGT. V was pared by 2 bases and J by 6 bases, with 10 bases of the junction left unmatched. In DNA, the CDR3 is TGTGCCAGCAGTTACGGAGAAACAGGGGGCGCCGATGGCTACACCTTC. Translated: CASSYGETGGADGYTF.

The V gene is TRBV7-2, the J gene TRBJ2-1, with 7 positions matching TRBD1. This CDR3 spans 16 amino acids. CDR1 is SGHTA and CDR2 is FQGNSA in the germline V gene. After removal of 1 base from V and 4 bases from J, the junction contained 7 bases not matched to a gene. CDR3 loop: CASSLEGTAFYNEQFF. CDR3 nucleotide sequence: TGTGCCAGCAGCTTAGAAGGGACAGCCTTTTACAATGAGCAGTTCTTC. Looking up the rest from reference TRBV7-2 and TRBJ2-1 gives the full variable domain: GAGVSQSPSNKVTEKGKDVELRCDPISGHTALYWYRQSLGQGLEFLIYFQGNSAPDKSGLPSDRFSAERTGGSVSTLTIQRTQQEDSAVYLCASSLEGTAFYNEQFFGPGTRLTVL.

This chain links TRBV6-5 with TRBJ1-1, with D unresolved. Germline values: CDR1 MNHEY, CDR2 SVGAGI. With 3 bases removed from V and 6 bases from J, the gap between germline ends came to 17 bases. There are 15 residues in the CDR3. The CDR3 loop reads CASSYSGRPNSEAFF. In DNA form, the CDR3 reads TGTGCCAGCAGTTATTCCGGGAGGCCTAACTCTGAAGCTTTCTTT.

The genes are TRBV3-1 (or the pseudogene TRBV3-2) and TRBJ1-2; D is ambiguous. Germline lookup yields CDR1 LGHDT and CDR2 YNNKEL (reference sequence). V lost 0 bases and J lost 8, with 10 bases in between. The CDR3 loop spans 13 amino acids. CDR3 nucleotides: TGTGCCAGCAGCCAAGAACGGGTTTGGGGCTACACCTTC. Encoded protein: CASSQERVWGYTF.

J is TRBJ1-4 and V is TRBV10-3; D not resolved. CDR3 length equals 15 residues. Germline-derived CDR1 and CDR2 are ENHRY and SYGVKD. Trimming removed 0 bases from V and 7 bases from J, with 12 bases in between. CDR3 residues: CAISESIGSVEKLFF. CDR3 nucleotides: TGTGCCATCAGTGAGTCCATAGGGAGCGTTGAAAAACTGTTTTTT.